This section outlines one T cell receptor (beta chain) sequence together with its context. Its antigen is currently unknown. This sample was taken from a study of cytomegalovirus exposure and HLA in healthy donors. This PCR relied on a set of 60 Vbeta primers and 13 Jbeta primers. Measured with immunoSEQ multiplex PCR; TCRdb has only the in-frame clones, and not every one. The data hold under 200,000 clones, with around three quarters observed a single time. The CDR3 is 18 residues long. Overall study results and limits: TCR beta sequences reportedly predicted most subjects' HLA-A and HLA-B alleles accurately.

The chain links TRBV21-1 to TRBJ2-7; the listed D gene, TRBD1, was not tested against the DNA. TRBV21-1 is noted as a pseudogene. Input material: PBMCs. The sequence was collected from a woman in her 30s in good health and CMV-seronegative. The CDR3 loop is CASSKDSGQGVNCYEQYF. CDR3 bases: TGTGCCAGCAGCAAAGACTCGGGACAGGGGGTGAATTGCTACGAGCAGTACTTC.